A selection of T cell receptor beta chains follows, all from one sample in a study of T cells in narcolepsy. Libraries were prepared by immunoSEQ multiplex PCR; TCRdb keeps only in-frame clonotypes and omits some of them. The table has tens of thousands of clones, around 80% seen once; the top ten hold 1% to 1.2%. The sample was memory (CD45RA-) CD4+ T cells from blood. The receptors come from a human donor in good health. The CDR3 runs from the conserved cysteine through the conserved F or W. The order of the fields is clone size, J gene, V gene, D gene, CDR3 protein, CDR3 DNA. D genes are given only for firm matches. A row's size may be missing; if present it is once, few, many or a size class.

size: .; J: TRBJ1-2; V: TRBV7-6; D: TRBD1; CDR3: CASSLGTGNYGYTF; DNA: TGTGCCAGCAGCTTAGGGACAGGGAACTATGGCTACACCTTC
size: .; J: TRBJ1-2; V: TRBV5-6; D: TRBD1; CDR3: CASSLGPDRGDGYTF; DNA: TGTGCCAGCAGCTTGGGCCCCGACAGGGGGGATGGCTACACCTTC
size: .; J: TRBJ1-1; V: TRBV10-3; D: .; CDR3: CAISVLGGAGTEAFF; DNA: TGTGCCATCAGTGTCTTGGGGGGCGCGGGGACTGAAGCTTTCTTT
size: .; J: TRBJ1-1; V: TRBV5-6; D: TRBD1; CDR3: CASSQPGQGAGTEAFF; DNA: TGTGCCAGCAGCCAGCCGGGACAGGGGGCGGGAACTGAAGCTTTCTTT
size: .; J: TRBJ2-2; V: TRBV14; D: .; CDR3: CASSMGLTGELFF; DNA: TGTGCCAGCAGCATGGGGCTCACCGGGGAGCTGTTTTTT
size: .; J: TRBJ1-4; V: TRBV13; D: .; CDR3: CASSLGVKSSREKLFF; DNA: TGTGCCAGCAGCTTAGGGGTTAAATCCTCGCGGGAAAAACTGTTTTTT
size: once; J: TRBJ2-1; V: TRBV5-4; D: TRBD2; CDR3: CASSLKSSGGYEQFF; DNA: TGTGCCAGCAGCTTGAAATCTAGCGGGGGCTATGAGCAGTTCTTC
size: .; J: TRBJ1-3; V: TRBV11-2; D: .; CDR3: CASSLWGGMGSGNTIYF; DNA: TGTGCCAGCAGCTTATGGGGGGGTATGGGCTCTGGAAACACCATATATTTT
size: .; J: TRBJ1-1; V: TRBV18; D: .; CDR3: CASSPPAVTEAFF; DNA: TGTGCCAGCTCACCACCGGCGGTCACTGAAGCTTTCTTT
size: .; J: TRBJ2-2; V: TRBV9; D: .; CDR3: CASSGPRADTGELFF; DNA: TGTGCCAGCAGCGGCCCCCGGGCCGACACCGGGGAGCTGTTTTTT
size: .; J: TRBJ2-5; V: TRBV6-5; D: TRBD2; CDR3: CASSLIAGETQYF; DNA: TGTGCCAGCAGCCTAATAGCGGGAGAGACCCAGTACTTC
size: .; J: TRBJ1-2; V: TRBV5-1; D: .; CDR3: CASSLDLSRGGYTF; DNA: TGCGCCAGCAGCTTGGATCTCTCCCGAGGCGGCTACACCTTC
size: .; J: TRBJ1-4; V: TRBV2; D: .; CDR3: CASSEDNVVEKLFF; DNA: TGTGCCAGCAGTGAAGATAACGTCGTTGAAAAACTGTTTTTT
size: .; J: TRBJ1-2; V: TRBV2; D: .; CDR3: CASSTNAWGYTF; DNA: TGTGCCAGCAGTACAAACGCCTGGGGCTACACCTTC
size: .; J: TRBJ2-7; V: TRBV7-8; D: .; CDR3: CASSLGPFTYEQYF; DNA: TGTGCCAGCAGCTTAGGACCGTTCACCTACGAGCAGTACTTC
size: once; J: TRBJ2-1; V: TRBV7-2; D: TRBD2; CDR3: CASSTRLAGYSYNEQFF; DNA: TGTGCCAGCAGCACCAGACTAGCGGGATACTCCTACAATGAGCAGTTCTTC
size: few; J: TRBJ1-2; V: TRBV19; D: TRBD1; CDR3: CASSPRLGQNYGYTF; DNA: TGTGCCAGTAGTCCCCGACTGGGACAGAACTATGGCTACACCTTC
size: .; J: TRBJ2-5; V: TRBV4-2; D: .; CDR3: CASSIAVRETQYF; DNA: TGTGCCAGCAGCATTGCGGTCCGGGAGACCCAGTACTTC
size: .; J: TRBJ2-1; V: TRBV7-2; D: .; CDR3: CASSSSVDEQFF; DNA: TGTGCCAGCAGTTCTTCCGTCGATGAGCAGTTCTTC
size: .; J: TRBJ1-2; V: TRBV28; D: TRBD1; CDR3: CASSSNRGGYTF; DNA: TGTGCCAGCAGTTCCAACAGGGGGGGCTACACCTTC
size: .; J: TRBJ2-2; V: TRBV19; D: TRBD1; CDR3: CASTPGQGAAGELFF; DNA: TGTGCCAGTACCCCGGGTCAGGGGGCCGCCGGGGAGCTGTTTTTT
size: .; J: TRBJ1-2; V: TRBV2; D: .; CDR3: CASSAGPSVNYGYTF; DNA: TGTGCCAGCAGTGCTGGGCCCAGTGTGAACTATGGCTACACCTTC
size: .; J: TRBJ2-7; V: TRBV30; D: TRBD1; CDR3: CAWSSPRLGQRTDTGSSEQYF; DNA: TGTGCCTGGAGTTCGCCTAGACTGGGACAGAGAACCGACACTGGCAGCTCCGAGCAGTACTTC
size: .; J: TRBJ1-2; V: TRBV9; D: .; CDR3: CASSVAGRGNYGYTF; DNA: TGTGCCAGCAGCGTAGCTGGCAGGGGTAACTATGGCTACACCTTC
size: .; J: TRBJ2-2; V: TRBV7-9; D: .; CDR3: CASSFGRANTGELFF; DNA: TGTGCCAGCAGCTTCGGGCGGGCAAACACCGGGGAGCTGTTTTTT
size: .; J: TRBJ2-1; V: TRBV7-2; D: TRBD2; CDR3: CASSLWLAGNEQFF; DNA: TGTGCCAGCAGCTTATGGCTAGCGGGAAATGAGCAGTTCTTC
size: .; J: TRBJ2-1; V: TRBV11-2; D: TRBD2; CDR3: CASSFTSGGLNEQFF; DNA: TGTGCCAGCAGCTTTACTAGCGGGGGGTTGAATGAGCAGTTCTTC
size: .; J: TRBJ1-1; V: TRBV19; D: TRBD1; CDR3: CASSLTGGRTEAFF; DNA: TGTGCCAGTAGCCTTACAGGGGGTAGGACTGAAGCTTTCTTT
size: .; J: TRBJ1-1; V: TRBV6-5; D: TRBD1; CDR3: CASSPRQGRTEAFF; DNA: TGTGCCAGCAGTCCGCGACAGGGAAGGACTGAAGCTTTCTTT
size: .; J: TRBJ2-7; V: TRBV29-1; D: .; CDR3: CSVHQVDEQYF; DNA: TGCAGCGTTCACCAGGTCGACGAGCAGTACTTC
size: .; J: TRBJ1-6; V: TRBV7-6; D: .; CDR3: CASSLAPANNSPLHF; DNA: TGTGCCAGCAGCTTAGCCCCGGCAAATAATTCACCCCTCCACTTT
size: once; J: TRBJ2-6; V: TRBV13; D: TRBD1; CDR3: CASRPDRVGGANVLTF; DNA: TGTGCCAGCAGGCCTGACAGGGTTGGTGGGGCCAACGTCCTGACTTTC
size: .; J: TRBJ1-4; V: TRBV28; D: TRBD1; CDR3: CASTNGRGLEKLFF; DNA: TGTGCCAGCACCAATGGTAGGGGGCTTGAAAAACTGTTTTTT
size: few; J: TRBJ1-2; V: TRBV5-1; D: TRBD1; CDR3: CASSVGQEKGYTF; DNA: TGCGCCAGCAGCGTCGGACAGGAGAAGGGCTACACCTTC
size: .; J: TRBJ2-7; V: TRBV28; D: .; CDR3: CASSPVQAYEQYF; DNA: TGTGCCAGCAGTCCGGTGCAGGCCTACGAGCAGTACTTC
size: .; J: TRBJ1-1; V: TRBV13; D: TRBD1; CDR3: CASSGQGNTEAFF; DNA: TGTGCCAGCAGCGGACAGGGCAACACTGAAGCTTTCTTT
size: .; J: TRBJ2-5; V: TRBV7-6; D: TRBD2; CDR3: CASSTTSGVQETQYF; DNA: TGTGCCAGCAGCACGACTAGCGGGGTACAAGAGACCCAGTACTTC
size: .; J: TRBJ2-7; V: TRBV5-4; D: .; CDR3: CASSADPQPAYEQYF; DNA: TGTGCCAGCAGCGCTGACCCCCAACCGGCCTACGAGCAGTACTTT
size: .; J: TRBJ2-3; V: TRBV5-1; D: TRBD1; CDR3: CASSRGQGGTDTQYF; DNA: TGCGCCAGCAGCCGCGGACAGGGAGGCACAGATACGCAGTATTTT
size: .; J: TRBJ2-7; V: TRBV19; D: .; CDR3: CASSIRGWQFSYEQYF; DNA: TGTGCCAGTAGTATTAGGGGTTGGCAGTTCTCCTACGAGCAGTACTTC
size: .; J: TRBJ2-7; V: TRBV9; D: .; CDR3: CASSVDDRRLYEQYF; DNA: TGTGCCAGCAGCGTAGATGACAGACGCCTCTACGAGCAGTACTTC
size: once; J: TRBJ2-2; V: TRBV7-6; D: .; CDR3: CASSPLVTNTGELFF; DNA: TGTGCCAGCAGCCCCCTGGTCACGAACACCGGGGAGCTGTTTTTT
size: .; J: TRBJ2-7; V: TRBV5-6; D: .; CDR3: CASSFPQSYEQYF; DNA: TGTGCCAGCAGCTTCCCACAGTCCTACGAGCAGTACTTC
size: .; J: TRBJ2-1; V: TRBV18; D: TRBD2; CDR3: CASSDYRPAGGVGNEQFF; DNA: TGTGCCAGCTCAGACTATCGCCCAGCGGGAGGGGTTGGCAATGAGCAGTTCTTC
size: .; J: TRBJ1-1; V: TRBV7-9; D: .; CDR3: CASSLYSTEAFF; DNA: TGTGCCAGCAGCTTATATAGCACTGAAGCTTTCTTT
size: .; J: TRBJ1-5; V: TRBV6-1; D: .; CDR3: CASSEVLGNQPQHF; DNA: TGTGCCAGCAGTGAAGTATTGGGCAATCAGCCCCAGCATTTT
size: once; J: TRBJ2-3; V: TRBV30; D: TRBD2; CDR3: CAWSGKRENTDTQYF; DNA: TGTGCCTGGAGTGGTAAGCGGGAGAATACAGATACGCAGTATTTT